This T cell receptor (beta chain) was identified during a study of Graves' ophthalmopathy and Graves' hyperthyroidism. Findings and caveats of the study: In blood appeared most of the expanded thyroid clonotypes whose frequency exceeded 0.001.

The authors amplified TCR beta CDR3 regions from RNA transcripts. An initial RT-PCR round employing HTBI primers preceded a second-round multiplex PCR. Using its own MiXCR run on the multiplex PCR reads, TCRdb lists one record per CDR3 protein. The table lists 650,000 to 800,000 distinct CDR3 sequences, about two fifths of them singletons, with more than 2.5% in the top ten. Isolation of PBMCs was performed using over 8 ml of fresh peripheral blood. There are 15 residues in the CDR3. The germline V gene has CDR1 LGHDT and CDR2 YNNKEL (reference sequence). V lost 1 base, J lost 5 bases, and 14 bases lay in between. This clonotype showed up just a few times. Its target is unknown.

This chain links TRBV3-1 with TRBJ2-5, with D perhaps assigned TRBD1 or TRBD2 (5 bases each). The specimen was peripheral blood. This TCR came from an adult man with Graves' ophthalmopathy. In DNA, the CDR3 is TGTGCCAGCAGCCAAGCTCTGGGGCGAGGGGAGACCCAGTACTTC. This encodes CASSQALGRGETQYF.